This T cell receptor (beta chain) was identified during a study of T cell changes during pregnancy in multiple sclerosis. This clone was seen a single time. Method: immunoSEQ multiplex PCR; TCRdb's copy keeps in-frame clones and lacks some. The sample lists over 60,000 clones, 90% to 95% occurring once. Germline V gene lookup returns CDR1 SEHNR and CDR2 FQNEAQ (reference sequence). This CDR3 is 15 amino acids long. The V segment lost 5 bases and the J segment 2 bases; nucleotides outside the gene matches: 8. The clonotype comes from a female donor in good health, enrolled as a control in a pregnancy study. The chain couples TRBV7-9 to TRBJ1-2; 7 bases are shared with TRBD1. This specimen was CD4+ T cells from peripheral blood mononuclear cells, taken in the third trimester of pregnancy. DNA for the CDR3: TGTGCCAGCAGCGCTTCGGGACAGCCAAACTATGGCTACACCTTC. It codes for CASSASGQPNYGYTF. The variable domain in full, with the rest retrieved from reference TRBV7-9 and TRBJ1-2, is DTGVSQNPRHKITKRGQNVTFRCDPISEHNRLYWYRQTLGQGPEFLTYFQNEAQLEKSRLLSDRFSAERPKGSFSTLEIQRTEQGDSAMYLCASSASGQPNYGYTFGSGTRLTVV.